Shown below are 20 T cell receptor beta chains from a single sample sequenced in a study of human versus mouse CDR3 diversity and MHC coevolution. Sequencing used immunoSEQ multiplex PCR; TCRdb keeps in-frame clones, though not all of them. The sample lists 60,000 to 95,000 clones; around 92% were seen once. Sequencing used naive CD4+ T cells from blood. Subset indicated: CD45RO-negative CD62L-positive naive CD4 T cells. These receptors originate from a person between 25 and 75 years old in good health.

The genes are TRBV19 and TRBJ1-5; 10 bases map to TRBD1. There are 16 residues in the CDR3. The V and J ends lost 5 bases and 5 bases, in that order; junction bases with no gene match: 9. Germline CDR1 reads LNHDA; CDR2 reads SQIVND (reference sequence). DNA for the CDR3: TGTGCCAGTAGTCCACGGGACAGGGGTGGTGATCAGCCCCAGCATTTT. Translation gives CASSPRDRGGDQPQHF.

V gene TRBV9 combines with J gene TRBJ1-6, with TRBD1 as a possible D gene (5 bases). Trimming removed 0 bases at V and 7 bases at J, with 8 bases between. Germline V CDR1 and CDR2: SGDLS, YYNGEE. This CDR3 has 14 amino acids. CDR3 nucleotide sequence: TGTGCCAGCAGCGTAGCAGGGCCCAATTCACCCCTCCACTTT. Its translation is CASSVAGPNSPLHF.

This chain joins TRBV18 and TRBJ1-5; D is possibly TRBD1 (6 bases). The V and J ends lost 6 bases and 0 bases respectively, with 21 bases between them. Germline V CDR1 and CDR2: KGHSH, LQKENI. The CDR3 has 18 amino acids. The CDR3 nucleotides are TGTGCCAGCTCCCGTTATGGGGGGGCCACTAATAGCAATCAGCCCCAGCATTTT. Translated, it gives CASSRYGGATNSNQPQHF.

The genes are TRBV10-3 and TRBJ2-3; 9 positions agree with TRBD1. Germline CDR1 ENHRY, CDR2 SYGVKD. V lost 4 bases, J lost 3 bases, and 5 bases stayed unmatched. The length of the CDR3 is 15 residues. The CDR3 spells CAISATGGGTDTQYF. CDR3 coding DNA: TGTGCCATCAGTGCCACAGGGGGCGGGACAGATACGCAGTATTTT.

The rearrangement uses TRBV10-3 and TRBJ2-5; the match to TRBD2 covers 7 bases. This CDR3 has 14 amino acids. V was pared by 8 bases and J by 11 bases, with 17 bases of the junction left unmatched. Germline CDR1 reads ENHRY; CDR2 reads SYGVKD. This chain's CDR3 is CAIGGGSGVREQYF. Here the CDR3 DNA reads TGTGCCATCGGGGGGGGAAGCGGGGTAAGGGAGCAGTACTTC.

V is TRBV11-2 and J is TRBJ2-7; D gene ambiguous. Germline CDR1 and CDR2: SGHAT and FQNNGV. The V end was cut by 0 bases, the J end by 4 bases, with 10 bases between. The CDR3 is made up of 14 amino acids. This chain's CDR3 is CASSLDNSAYEQYF. The CDR3 DNA reads as TGTGCCAGCAGCTTAGATAACAGTGCGTACGAGCAGTACTTC.

This clone was seen a handful of times. The gene calls are TRBV7-6 and TRBJ1-3; 7 bases match TRBD1. The CDR3 sequence is 17 residues long. V lost 5 bases and J lost 4; bases outside the gene matches: 14. Germline CDR1 SGHVS, CDR2 FNYEAQ. CDR3 residues: CASSSDRVSVGGNTIYF. For the CDR3, the DNA is TGTGCCAGCAGCAGTGACAGGGTAAGTGTGGGAGGAAACACCATATATTTT. Complete variable domain (other parts from reference TRBV7-6 and TRBJ1-3): GAGVSQSPRYKVTKRGQDVALRCDPISGHVSLYWYRQALGQGPEFLTYFNYEAQQDKSGLPNDRFSAERPEGSISTLTIQRTEQRDSAMYRCASSSDRVSVGGNTIYFGEGSWLTVV.

V and J are TRBV30 and TRBJ1-1; TRBD1 is a possible D gene (5 bases). Trimming left V 4 bases short and J 1 base short, with 10 bases between. This CDR3 has 13 amino acids. The germline gives CDR1 GTSNPN, CDR2 SVGIG (reference sequence). DNA for the CDR3: TGTGCCTGGAATCGACAGCAGAACACTGAAGCTTTCTTT. Amino acid sequence: CAWNRQQNTEAFF. Complete variable domain (other parts from reference TRBV30 and TRBJ1-1): SQTIHQWPATLVQPVGSPLSLECTVEGTSNPNLYWYRQAAGRGLQLLFYSVGIGQISSEVPQNLSASRPQDRQFILSSKKLLLSDSGFYLCAWNRQQNTEAFFGQGTRLTVV.

V usage is TRBV5-1 and J usage is TRBJ1-2, with a tentative D call TRBD1 (6 bases). V lost 0 bases and J lost 2, with 8 bases in between. The CDR3 length is 14 residues. CDR1 is SGHRS and CDR2 is YFSETQ in the germline V gene. CDR3 residues: CASSLDRVNYGYTF. The CDR3 nucleotides read TGCGCCAGCAGCTTGGACAGGGTAAACTATGGCTACACCTTC.

The chain links TRBV30 to TRBJ2-1; 9 positions agree with TRBD2. This CDR3 contains 15 residues. V was pared by 4 bases and J by 7 bases, with 11 bases of the junction left unmatched. CDR1 and CDR2 from the germline V gene are GTSNPN and SVGIG (reference sequence). The CDR3 bases are TGTGCCTGGACCTCGGGTAGCGGGAGTCGGAATGAGCAGTTCTTC. Translated: CAWTSGSGSRNEQFF. The variable domain in full, with the rest retrieved from reference TRBV30 and TRBJ2-1, is SQTIHQWPATLVQPVGSPLSLECTVEGTSNPNLYWYRQAAGRGLQLLFYSVGIGQISSEVPQNLSASRPQDRQFILSSKKLLLSDSGFYLCAWTSGSGSRNEQFFGPGTRLTVL.

This clone was detected only once. This chain connects TRBV6-1 to TRBJ2-7, with D unclear. This CDR3 comprises 13 residues. V was trimmed by 1 base and J by 3 bases, leaving 7 bases between them. CDR1 and CDR2 (germline): MNHNS, SASEGT. CDR3 in DNA: TGTGCCAGCAGTGAAGTGGAGAACTACGAGCAGTACTTC. Translating gives CASSEVENYEQYF.

The CDR3 sequence is CASSPLDTEYGYTF. In nucleotides, the CDR3 is TGTGCCAGCTCACCACTTGACACGGAATATGGCTACACCTTC. The chain carries TRBV18 and TRBJ1-2, with D hard to call. V was cut by 1 base and J by 5 bases, with 11 bases left in between. Germline V gives CDR1 KGHSH, CDR2 LQKENI. CDR3 length: 14 residues. Full variable domain (remainder filled in from reference TRBV18 and TRBJ1-2): NAGVMQNPRHLVRRRGQEARLRCSPMKGHSHVYWYRQLPEEGLKFMVYLQKENIIDESGMPKERFSAEFPKEGPSILRIQQVVRGDSAAYFCASSPLDTEYGYTFGSGTRLTVV.

The chain employs TRBV6-6 and TRBJ1-2; D unresolved. V shed 5 bases and J shed 4 bases, with 8 bases lying between them. The CDR3 runs to 12 residues. CDR1 is MNHNY and CDR2 is SVGAGI in the germline V gene (reference sequence). The CDR3 spells CASSQEIYGYTF. The CDR3 nucleotides are TGTGCCAGCAGTCAAGAGATCTATGGCTACACCTTC.

CDR3 nucleotides: TGTGCCAGCTCACCTGGGCTAGCGGGAGTCTACAATGAGCAGTTCTTC. Its protein product is CASSPGLAGVYNEQFF. The rearrangement joins TRBV18 to TRBJ2-1; the match to TRBD2 covers 10 bases. Unmatched junction bases numbered 5, after V lost 3 bases and J lost 3 bases. The V gene's germline CDR1 is KGHSH and CDR2 LQKENI. The CDR3 loop spans 16 amino acids.

The chain employs TRBV28 and TRBJ2-7; D might be TRBD2 (5 bases). Germline assignment: CDR1 MDHEN and CDR2 SYDVKM. The CDR3 extends over 13 amino acids. V was trimmed by 4 bases and J by 5 bases, leaving 12 bases between them. The CDR3 sequence: CASSYPGVHEQYF. The DNA for the CDR3 is TGTGCCAGCAGTTACCCCGGGGTGCACGAGCAGTACTTC.

The chain carries TRBV4-2 and TRBJ1-6; 7 bases line up with TRBD1. V lost 3 bases, J lost 9 bases, and 5 bases stayed unmatched. In germline, CDR1 is LGHNA, CDR2 YNFKEQ. CDR3 size: 14 residues. This CDR3 is CASSQTGLASPLHF. DNA of the CDR3: TGTGCCAGCAGCCAGACAGGGTTAGCTTCACCCCTCCACTTT.

This chain connects TRBV2 to TRBJ2-7; 13 bases fit TRBD2. Unmatched junction bases numbered 3, after V lost 7 bases and J lost 3 bases. This CDR3 has 14 residues. Germline CDR1 SNHLY, CDR2 FYNNEI. The CDR3 bases are TGTGCCAGCACCAGGACTAGCGGGGGCTACGAGCAGTACTTC. It codes for CASTRTSGGYEQYF. Together with reference TRBV2 and TRBJ2-7, the CDR3 gives the full variable domain: EPEVTQTPSHQVTQMGQEVILRCVPISNHLYFYWYRQILGQKVEFLVSFYNNEISEKSEIFDDQFSVERPDGSNFTLKIRSTKLEDSAMYFCASTRTSGGYEQYFGPGTRLTVT.

This chain uses TRBV19 with TRBJ2-3; 7 bases align to TRBD2. Germline V lookup: CDR1 LNHDA, CDR2 SQIVND (reference sequence). CDR3 length equals 13 residues. The V segment lost 9 bases and the J segment 5 bases; nucleotides outside the gene matches: 8. The CDR3 DNA is TGTGCCAGCCAGGGAGGGTCGGTAGATACGCAGTATTTT. Protein sequence: CASQGGSVDTQYF.

This chain links TRBV5-1 with TRBJ2-1, with 10 bases lining up with TRBD2. Germline V lookup: CDR1 SGHRS, CDR2 YFSETQ. The ends lost 0 bases at V and 6 bases at J; junction bases unmatched: 12. The CDR3 length is 18 residues. The CDR3 bases are TGCGCCAGCAGCTTGGAAATGACTAGCGGGTTTAGGGCCAATGAGCAGTTCTTC. This gives the protein CASSLEMTSGFRANEQFF.

The genes are TRBV7-9 and TRBJ2-5; 10 nucleotides match TRBD2. The CDR3 runs 15 residues. V trimming: 0 bases; J trimming: 3 bases; junction bases outside the gene matches: 1. Germline V CDR1 and CDR2: SEHNR, FQNEAQ (reference sequence). For the CDR3, the DNA is TGTGCCAGCAGCTTAGCGCTAGCGGGAGAAGAGACCCAGTACTTC. Translated: CASSLALAGEETQYF.